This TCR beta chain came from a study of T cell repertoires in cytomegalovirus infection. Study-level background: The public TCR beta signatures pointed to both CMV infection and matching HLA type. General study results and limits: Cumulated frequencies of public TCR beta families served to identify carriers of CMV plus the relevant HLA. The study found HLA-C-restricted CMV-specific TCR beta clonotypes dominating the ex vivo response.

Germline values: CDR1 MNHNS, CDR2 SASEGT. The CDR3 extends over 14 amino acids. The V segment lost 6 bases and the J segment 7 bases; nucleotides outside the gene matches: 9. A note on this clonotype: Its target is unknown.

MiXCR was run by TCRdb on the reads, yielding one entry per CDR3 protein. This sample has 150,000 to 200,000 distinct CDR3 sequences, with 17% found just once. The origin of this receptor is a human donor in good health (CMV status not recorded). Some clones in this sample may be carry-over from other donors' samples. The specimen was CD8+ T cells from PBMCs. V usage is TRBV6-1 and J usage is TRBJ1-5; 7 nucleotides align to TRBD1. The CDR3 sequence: CASRGQDLRQPQHF. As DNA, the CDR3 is TGTGCCAGCAGAGGACAGGACCTTCGGCAGCCCCAGCATTTT.